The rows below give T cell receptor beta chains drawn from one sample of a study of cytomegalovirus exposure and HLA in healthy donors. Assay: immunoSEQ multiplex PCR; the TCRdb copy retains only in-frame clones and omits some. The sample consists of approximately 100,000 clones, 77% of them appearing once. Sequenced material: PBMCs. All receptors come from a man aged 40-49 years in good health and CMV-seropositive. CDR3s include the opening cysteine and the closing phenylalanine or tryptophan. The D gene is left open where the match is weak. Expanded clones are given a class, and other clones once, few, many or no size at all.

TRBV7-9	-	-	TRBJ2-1	TGTGCCAGCAGCTTAATTCATCGGGGGAACTCCTACAATGAGCAGTTCTTC	CASSLIHRGNSYNEQFF
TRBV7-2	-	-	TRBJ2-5	TGTGCCAGCAGCTTACCTATCCAAGAGACCCAGTACTTC	CASSLPIQETQYF
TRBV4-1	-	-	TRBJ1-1	TGCGCCAGCAGCAAAGGTGGGGGGTCGACTGAAGCTTTCTTT	CASSKGGGSTEAFF
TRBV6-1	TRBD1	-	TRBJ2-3	TGTGCCAGCAGTGTACAGGGGTACACAGATACGCAGTATTTT	CASSVQGYTDTQYF
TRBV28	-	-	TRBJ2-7	TGTGCCAGCAGCCCCTCCGGAGGCCCATACCCCTCATACGAGCAGTACTTC	CASSPSGGPYPSYEQYF
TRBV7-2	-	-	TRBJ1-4	TGTGCCAGCAGCTTCCCGGGGAATGAAAAACTGTTTTTT	CASSFPGNEKLFF
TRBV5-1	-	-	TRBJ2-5	TGCGCCAGCAGCTTTGATCCAGGGGCCCAGTACTTC	CASSFDPGAQYF
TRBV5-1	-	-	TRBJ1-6	TGCGCCAGCAGCCCCTCTCTTGCGGGGGGATCGAATTCACCCCTCCACTTT	CASSPSLAGGSNSPLHF
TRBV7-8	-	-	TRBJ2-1	TGTGCCAGCAGCTTAGTGCCTAGTTCAAATGAGCAGTTCTTC	CASSLVPSSNEQFF
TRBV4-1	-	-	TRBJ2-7	TGCGCCAGCAGCCAAGATCGAATTAGGGACACCGGACGCGACTGGGAGCAGTACTTC	CASSQDRIRDTGRDWEQYF
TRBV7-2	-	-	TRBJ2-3	TGTGCCAGCAGCTTAGGATCCCAGAGCACAGATACGCAGTATTTT	CASSLGSQSTDTQYF
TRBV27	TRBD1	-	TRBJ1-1	TGTGCCAGCAGTTGGGGGACAGGGGGATGGACTGAAGCTTTCTTT	CASSWGTGGWTEAFF
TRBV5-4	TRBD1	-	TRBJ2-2	TGTGCCAGCAGTCCCGGACAGGGGGCAACCGGGGAGCTGTTTTTT	CASSPGQGATGELFF
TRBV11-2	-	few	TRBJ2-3	TGTGCCAGCAGCCACACAGATACGCAGTATTTT	CASSHTDTQYF
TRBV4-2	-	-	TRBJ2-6	TGTGCCAGCAGCCAATCCTTCCCCGGGGCCAACGTCCTGACTTTC	CASSQSFPGANVLTF
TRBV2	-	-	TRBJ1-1	TGTGCCAGCAGTGGACAGTTAAAGAACACTGAAGCTTTCTTT	CASSGQLKNTEAFF
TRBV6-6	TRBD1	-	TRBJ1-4	TGTGCCAGCATGCAGGGGGCAACTAATGAAAAACTGTTTTTT	CASMQGATNEKLFF
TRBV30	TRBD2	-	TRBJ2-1	TGTGCCTGGAGAAGCTTAGCGGGGGGGCAATACAATGAGCAGTTCTTC	CAWRSLAGGQYNEQFF
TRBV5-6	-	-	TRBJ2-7	TGTGCCAGCAGCTCGGGGGTTGGCGAGCAGTACTTC	CASSSGVGEQYF
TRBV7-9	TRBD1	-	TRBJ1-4	TGTGCCGCCTCCCCCTCCGGGACAGCTAATGAAAAACTGTTTTTT	CAASPSGTANEKLFF
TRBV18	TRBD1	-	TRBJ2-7	TGTGCCAGCTCACCAACGAGGGACAGCTCCTACGAGCAGTACTTC	CASSPTRDSSYEQYF
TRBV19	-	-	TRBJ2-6	TGTGCCAGTAGTAGACAGAGCTCTGGGGCCAACGTCCTGACTTTC	CASSRQSSGANVLTF
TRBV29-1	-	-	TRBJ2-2	TGCAGCGTCGGCACCCGCGGGGGCGCCGGGGAGCTGTTTTTT	CSVGTRGGAGELFF
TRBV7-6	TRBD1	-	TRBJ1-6	TGTGCCAGCAGCCCAGGACAGGGGATGGAGATTGGTTCACCCCTCCACTTT	CASSPGQGMEIGSPLHF
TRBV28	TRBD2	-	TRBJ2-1	TGTGCCAGCAGGGCGGGGGGGTATTACAATGAGCAGTTCTTC	CASRAGGYYNEQFF
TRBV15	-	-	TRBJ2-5	TGTGCCACCAGCAGAGATCTGCAGCAAGAGACCCAGTACTTC	CATSRDLQQETQYF
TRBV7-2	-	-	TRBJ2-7	TGTGCCAGCAGCTTAGACGGCAGGCTAAACGAGCAGTACTTC	CASSLDGRLNEQYF
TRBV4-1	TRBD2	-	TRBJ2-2	TGCGCCAGCAGCCTTAGCGGGGGCAACACCGGGGAGCTGTTTTTT	CASSLSGGNTGELFF
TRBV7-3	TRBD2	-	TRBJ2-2	TGTGCCAGCAGCTTAGGCGGGGGGGCCGGGGAGCTGTTTTTT	CASSLGGGAGELFF
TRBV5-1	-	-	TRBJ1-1	TGCGCCAGCAGCTTGCAGGGTTCCACTGAAGCTTTCTTT	CASSLQGSTEAFF
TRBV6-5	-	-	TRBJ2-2	TGTGCCAGCCGTAAGGGGGTAACCGGGGAGCTGTTTTTT	CASRKGVTGELFF
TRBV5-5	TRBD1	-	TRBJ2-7	TGTGCCAGCAGCGTTAGCTTGGCACAGGGGATTAAGGTGCAGTACTTC	CASSVSLAQGIKVQYF
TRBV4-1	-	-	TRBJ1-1	TGCGCCAGCAGCCAAGTCTTGACCGGATCCCGGGTCGAGACTGAAGCTTTCTTT	CASSQVLTGSRVETEAFF
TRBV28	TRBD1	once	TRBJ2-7	TGTGCCAGCACCTCCCAGAAGGGGGCTATCGGCGAGCAGTACTTC	CASTSQKGAIGEQYF
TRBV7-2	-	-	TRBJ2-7	TGTGCCAGCAGCTTAGCACAGCAGTACTACGAGCAGTACTTC	CASSLAQQYYEQYF
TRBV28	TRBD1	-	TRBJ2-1	TGTGCCAGCAGTTTTTTGACAGGGGGCAATGAGCAGTTCTTC	CASSFLTGGNEQFF
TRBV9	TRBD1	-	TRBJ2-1	TGTGCCAGCAGCGTAGCTCGGGACAGGGGTTCGTGGAATGAGCAGTTCTTC	CASSVARDRGSWNEQFF
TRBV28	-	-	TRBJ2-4	TGTGCCAGCAGTTTATCAGGGGATGGCAAAAACATTCAGTACTTC	CASSLSGDGKNIQYF
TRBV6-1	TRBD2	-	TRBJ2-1	TGTGCCGCCGGGAGCGGGGGGGCAATTGAGCAGTTCTTC	CAAGSGGAIEQFF
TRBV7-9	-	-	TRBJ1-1	TGTGCCAGCAGCTCGAGGGCTACAGGGATGCAGGACACTGAAGCTTTCTTT	CASSSRATGMQDTEAFF
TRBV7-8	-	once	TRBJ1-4	TGTGCCAGCAGCTCCCCTGTCCGGACACATAATGAAAAACTGTTTTTT	CASSSPVRTHNEKLFF
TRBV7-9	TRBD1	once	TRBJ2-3	TGTGCCAGCAACCGTGGACAGGCGAGCACAGATACGCAGTATTTT	CASNRGQASTDTQYF
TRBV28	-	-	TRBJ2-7	TGTGCCAGCAGTAACGTACAGGAGAGTCAGGGCTACGAGCAGTACTTC	CASSNVQESQGYEQYF
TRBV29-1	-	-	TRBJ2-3	TGCAGCGTTGGACAGAACACAGATACGCAGTATTTT	CSVGQNTDTQYF
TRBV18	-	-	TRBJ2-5	TGTGCCAGCTCACCGAAGGAGGGGGCGCCCCAAGAGACCCAGTACTTC	CASSPKEGAPQETQYF
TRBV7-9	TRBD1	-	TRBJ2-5	TGTGCCAGCAGCTTAGGGGACAGGGGGGATCAAGAGACCCAGTACTTC	CASSLGDRGDQETQYF
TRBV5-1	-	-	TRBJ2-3	TGCGCCAGCAGCACGGACAACCCTTACACAGATACGCAGTATTTT	CASSTDNPYTDTQYF
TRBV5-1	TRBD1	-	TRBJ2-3	TGCGCCAGCAGCTGGGGACAGGGGGCGCGGGATACGCAGTATTTT	CASSWGQGARDTQYF
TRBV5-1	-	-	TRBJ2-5	TGCGCCAGCAGCCATAACGCGGAGACCCAGTACTTC	CASSHNAETQYF
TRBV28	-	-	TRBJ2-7	TGTGCCAGCAGTTTCGACAGGGAGGACTACGAGCAGTACTTC	CASSFDREDYEQYF
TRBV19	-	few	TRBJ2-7	TGTGCCAGTAGTATCCCAGGGCGTCGGGAGCAGTACTTC	CASSIPGRREQYF
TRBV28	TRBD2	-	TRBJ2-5	TGTGCCAGCAGTTTATCGCCTAGCGGGGGATCTTACGAAGAGACCCAGTACTTC	CASSLSPSGGSYEETQYF
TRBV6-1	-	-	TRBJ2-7	TGTTCTTCCTCCCCCCGGTCCGGTCCCTACGAGCAGTACTTC	CSSSPRSGPYEQYF
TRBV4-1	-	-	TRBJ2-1	TGCGCCAGCAGCCAAGGTCGCCATAGGGGCCATTACAATGAGCAGTTCTTC	CASSQGRHRGHYNEQFF
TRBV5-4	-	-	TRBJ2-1	TGTGCCAGCAGCACGGCTAGCGATAGGGACAATGAGCAGTTCTTC	CASSTASDRDNEQFF
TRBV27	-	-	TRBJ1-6	TGTGCCAGCGGGCCGGGATCTCGACGGAATTCACCCCTCCACTTT	CASGPGSRRNSPLHF
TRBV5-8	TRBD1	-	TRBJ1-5	TGTGCCAGCAGCGCCGCCGGGACAGAAAAAGTTTGGCCCCAGCATTTT	CASSAAGTEKVWPQHF
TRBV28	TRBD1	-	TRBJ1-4	TGTGCCAGCAGCGCTGACAGGGCAACTAATGAAAAACTGTTTTTT	CASSADRATNEKLFF
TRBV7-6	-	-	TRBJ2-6	TGTGCCAGCAGCTTAACTTCCTCGGCAGGGGCCAACGGCCTGACTTTC	CASSLTSSAGANGLTF
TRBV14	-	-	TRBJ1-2	TGTGCCAGCAGCAATCACGGGGACTATGGCCACACCTTC	CASSNHGDYGHTF